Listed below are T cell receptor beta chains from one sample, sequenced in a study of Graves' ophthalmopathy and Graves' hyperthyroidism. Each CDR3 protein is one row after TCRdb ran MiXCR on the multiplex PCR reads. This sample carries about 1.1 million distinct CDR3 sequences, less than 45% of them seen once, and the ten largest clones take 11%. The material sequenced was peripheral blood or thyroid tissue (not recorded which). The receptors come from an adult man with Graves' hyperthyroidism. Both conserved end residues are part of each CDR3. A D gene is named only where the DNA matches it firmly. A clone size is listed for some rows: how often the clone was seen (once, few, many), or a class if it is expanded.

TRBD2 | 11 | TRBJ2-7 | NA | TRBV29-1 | TGCAGCGTTAGTGGGAGCGGGGGGCAGTACTTC | CSVSGSGGQYF
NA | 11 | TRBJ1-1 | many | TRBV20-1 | TGCAGTGCTAGTTTCAGGCTGGAAGCTTTCTTT | CSASFRLEAFF
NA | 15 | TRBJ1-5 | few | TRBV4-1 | TGCGCCAGCAGCCAGAAACAGGGTAACAATCAGCCCCAGCATTTT | CASSQKQGNNQPQHF
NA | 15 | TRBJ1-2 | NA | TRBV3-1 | TGTGCCAGCAAAATCTCGGCAGGGGCGGACTATGGCTACACCTTC | CASKISAGADYGYTF
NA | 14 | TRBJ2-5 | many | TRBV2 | TGTGCCAGCAGTGATCGGGTTTTTCCAGAGACCCAGTACTTC | CASSDRVFPETQYF
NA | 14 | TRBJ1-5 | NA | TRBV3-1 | TGTGCCAGCAGCCACGGAAGGGGCAATCAGCCCCAGCATTTT | CASSHGRGNQPQHF
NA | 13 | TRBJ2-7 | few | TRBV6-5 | TGTGCCAGCACCACGCGTAGAGGCTACGAGCAGTACTTC | CASTTRRGYEQYF
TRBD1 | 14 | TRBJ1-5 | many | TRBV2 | TGTGCCAGCACCACTGGACAGGGCAATCAGCCCCAGCATTTT | CASTTGQGNQPQHF
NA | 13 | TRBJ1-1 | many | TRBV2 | TGTGCCAGCAGTCTTAAGAGGGGCACTGAAGCTTTCTTT | CASSLKRGTEAFF
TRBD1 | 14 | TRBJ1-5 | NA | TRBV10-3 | TGTGCCAGCAGTGAGGGACAGAACAATCAGCCCCAGCATTTT | CASSEGQNNQPQHF
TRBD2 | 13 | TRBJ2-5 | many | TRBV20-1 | TGCAGTGCCGGAGCGGGAAGGAGGGAGACCCAGTACTTC | CSAGAGRRETQYF
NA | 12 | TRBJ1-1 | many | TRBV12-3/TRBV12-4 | TGTGCCAGCAGCTCCCCGGAGAGAGAAGCTTTCTTT | CASSSPEREAFF
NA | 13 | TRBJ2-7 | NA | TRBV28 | TGTGCCAGCAGTTTAGGGGGCAGGTTCGAGCAGTACTTC | CASSLGGRFEQYF
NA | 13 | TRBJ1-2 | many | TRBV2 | TGTGCCAGGGCGGAAGAGGAGGACTATGGCTACACCTTC | CARAEEEDYGYTF
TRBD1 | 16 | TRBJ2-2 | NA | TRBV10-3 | TGTGCCATCGGCCGAGGGACAGGGGGTTTCACCGGGGAGCTGTTTTTT | CAIGRGTGGFTGELFF
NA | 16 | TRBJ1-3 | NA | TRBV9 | TGTGCCAGCAGCGTAGACGGGGGAGTCTTTGGAAACACCATATATTTT | CASSVDGGVFGNTIYF
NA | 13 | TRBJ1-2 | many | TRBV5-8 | TGTGCCAGCAGCTTGGACCCCTCAGGATCCTACACCTTC | CASSLDPSGSYTF
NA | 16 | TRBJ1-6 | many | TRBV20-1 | TGCAGTGCTAGGGGTACACGAGGGGGATCCAATTCACCCCTCCACTTT | CSARGTRGGSNSPLHF
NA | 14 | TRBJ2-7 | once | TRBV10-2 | TGCGCCAGCAGTGCTTCGGCCCGCTCCTACGAGCAGTACTTC | CASSASARSYEQYF
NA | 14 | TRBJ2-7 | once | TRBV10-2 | TGCGCCAGCAGTGAGTCGTTGGCAGCGTACGAGCAGTACTTC | CASSESLAAYEQYF
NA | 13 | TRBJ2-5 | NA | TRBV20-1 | TGCAGTGCTAGGCTTCCGGATGGAGAGACCCAGTACTTC | CSARLPDGETQYF
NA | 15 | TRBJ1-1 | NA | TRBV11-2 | TGTGCCAGCAGCTTAGAAATACGAGTGAACACTGAAGCTTTCTTT | CASSLEIRVNTEAFF
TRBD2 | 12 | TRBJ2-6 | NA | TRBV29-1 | TGCAGCGTAACGGGACTAGCGAACGTCCTGACTTTC | CSVTGLANVLTF
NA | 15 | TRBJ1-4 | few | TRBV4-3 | TGCGCCAGCAGCTTACGAGGAGAACGAGACGAAAAACTGTTTTTT | CASSLRGERDEKLFF
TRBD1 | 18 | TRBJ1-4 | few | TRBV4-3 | TGCGCCAGCAGCCAAGATCCCGACAGGGCCGGAGCTAATGAAAAACTGTTTTTT | CASSQDPDRAGANEKLFF
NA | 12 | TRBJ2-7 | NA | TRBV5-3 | TGTGCCATCAGCTCAGGAGTCTACGAGCAGTACTTC | CAISSGVYEQYF
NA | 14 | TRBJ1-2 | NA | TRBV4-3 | TGCGCCAGCAGCCAAGTAGGGCCAGGGGATGGCTACACCTTC | CASSQVGPGDGYTF
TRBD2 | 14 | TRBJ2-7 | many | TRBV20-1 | TGCAGTGCTAGAGGGGGACTAGCTACCTACGAGCAGTACTTC | CSARGGLATYEQYF
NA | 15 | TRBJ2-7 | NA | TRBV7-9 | TGTGCCAGCAGTGCTAGACAGGTAGCAACCTACGAGCAGTACTTC | CASSARQVATYEQYF
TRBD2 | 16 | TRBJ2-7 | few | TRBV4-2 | TGTGCCAGCAGCCCCGACTCCAGCGGGAGGTATTACGAGCAGTACTTC | CASSPDSSGRYYEQYF
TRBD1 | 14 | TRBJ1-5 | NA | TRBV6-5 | TGTGCCAGCAGTTACGGACAGGAATTTCAGCCCCAGCATTTT | CASSYGQEFQPQHF
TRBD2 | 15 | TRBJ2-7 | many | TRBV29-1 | TGCAGCGTTGAAGCCCTAGCGGGAGTGTTGTACGAGCAGTACTTC | CSVEALAGVLYEQYF
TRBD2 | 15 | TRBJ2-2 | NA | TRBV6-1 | TGTGCCAGCTCAGCGGGACTCCTAGGGACCGGGGAGCTGTTTTTT | CASSAGLLGTGELFF
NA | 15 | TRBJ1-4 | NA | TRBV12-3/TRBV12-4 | TGTGCCAGCAGTGCGCGGGGACTAACTAATGAAAAACTGTTTTTT | CASSARGLTNEKLFF
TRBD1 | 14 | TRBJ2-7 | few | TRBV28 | TGTGCCAGCGATACAGGGGGCCTCTCCTACGAGCAGTACTTC | CASDTGGLSYEQYF
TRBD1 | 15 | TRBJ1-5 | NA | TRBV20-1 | TGCAGTGCTAGGGCCACCGGGACAGGGAATCAGCCCCAGCATTTT | CSARATGTGNQPQHF
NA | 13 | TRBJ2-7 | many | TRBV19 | TGTGCCAGTAGTAAGGCCGTAACCTACGAGCAGTACTTC | CASSKAVTYEQYF
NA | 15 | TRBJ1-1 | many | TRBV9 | TGTGCCAGCAGCGTAGGAGGGGGGCGCGGGAATGAAGCTTTCTTT | CASSVGGGRGNEAFF
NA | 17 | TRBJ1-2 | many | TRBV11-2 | TGTGCCAGCAGCTTAGATCCGGGGACGGTGGACAACTATGGCTACACCTTC | CASSLDPGTVDNYGYTF
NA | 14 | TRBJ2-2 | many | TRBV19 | TGTGCCAGTAGTTGGGGAGTTGGCACCGGGGAGCTGTTTTTT | CASSWGVGTGELFF
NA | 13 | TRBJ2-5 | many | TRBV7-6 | TGTGCCAGCAGTGGGGTGGCGCTCAAGACCCAGTACTTC | CASSGVALKTQYF
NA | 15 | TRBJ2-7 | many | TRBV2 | TGTGCCAGCAGTCCCCAGAGGCAGGGCGCGGTCGAGCAGTACTTC | CASSPQRQGAVEQYF
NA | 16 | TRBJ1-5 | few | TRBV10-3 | TGTGCCATCAGCATGAACGGGGACCCCCCCAATCAGCCCCAGCATTTT | CAISMNGDPPNQPQHF